This is a list of T cell receptor beta chains from one sample in a study of blood T cell repertoires in COVID-19. The assay was immunoSEQ multiplex PCR, and TCRdb's table has in-frame clones only and misses some. Of a few hundred thousand clones in the sample, approximately 90% are singletons; the top ten hold 3.5% to 5%. The sequenced material came from PBMCs or T cells enriched from blood (not recorded which). These receptors came from a young man who had recovered from COVID-19. CDR3s include the opening cysteine and the closing phenylalanine or tryptophan. D genes are given only for firm matches. Some rows mark clone size as missing; the rest say once, few, many or name a class of expanded clone.

v_call: TRBV24-1; j_call: TRBJ1-4; clone_size: few; d_call: -; cdr3_nt: TGTGCCACCACCTCGCTCAGACAGGAGCCCAAAAGGGATGAAAAACTGTTTTTT; cdr3_aa: CATTSLRQEPKRDEKLFF
v_call: TRBV6-5; j_call: TRBJ2-1; clone_size: -; d_call: TRBD2; cdr3_nt: TGTGCCAGCAGTTACTCGATGACTAGCGGGAGGAATGAGCAGTTCTTC; cdr3_aa: CASSYSMTSGRNEQFF
v_call: TRBV22-1; j_call: TRBJ1-5; clone_size: -; d_call: -; cdr3_nt: TGTCCTGGGAGCGCACGTCGGAAGCCGGGACAGGCTTTGGGGGCCCAGCATTTT; cdr3_aa: CPGSARRKPGQALGAQHF
v_call: TRBV5-1; j_call: TRBJ2-1; clone_size: -; d_call: TRBD1; cdr3_nt: TGCGCCAGCCGATCGGGACAGCCATGGCCGGAGGAGCAGTTCTTC; cdr3_aa: CASRSGQPWPEEQFF
v_call: TRBV28; j_call: TRBJ1-1; clone_size: -; d_call: TRBD1; cdr3_nt: TGTGCCAGCAGAGACCCGGGACAGGGGGAACCGAACACTGAAGCTTTCTTT; cdr3_aa: CASRDPGQGEPNTEAFF
v_call: TRBV2; j_call: TRBJ1-2; clone_size: -; d_call: TRBD1; cdr3_nt: TGTGCCAGCAGGGGGGACAGCTTCAACTATGGCTACACCTTC; cdr3_aa: CASRGDSFNYGYTF
v_call: TRBV5-6; j_call: TRBJ1-1; clone_size: -; d_call: -; cdr3_nt: TGTGCCAGCAGCTTGCGGACAGACTGGAACACTGAAGCTTTCTTT; cdr3_aa: CASSLRTDWNTEAFF
v_call: TRBV5-1; j_call: TRBJ2-5; clone_size: -; d_call: TRBD1; cdr3_nt: TGCGCCAGCAGCTTGGGAGACAGGGGAATACCAGAGACCCAGTACTTC; cdr3_aa: CASSLGDRGIPETQYF
v_call: TRBV24-1; j_call: TRBJ1-1; clone_size: -; d_call: -; cdr3_nt: TGTGCCACGACCAACCCTGGGGGGACCGAAGCTTTCTTT; cdr3_aa: CATTNPGGTEAFF
v_call: TRBV6-1; j_call: TRBJ1-2; clone_size: -; d_call: -; cdr3_nt: TGTGCCAGCAGTGAAGCCACCGGGTTTAACTATGGCTACACCTTC; cdr3_aa: CASSEATGFNYGYTF
v_call: TRBV5-1; j_call: TRBJ1-2; clone_size: few; d_call: -; cdr3_nt: TGCGCCAGCAGCAGTGGCGGGCAGATTAACTATGGCTACACCTTC; cdr3_aa: CASSSGGQINYGYTF
v_call: TRBV7-9; j_call: TRBJ2-5; clone_size: -; d_call: -; cdr3_nt: TGTGCCAGCAGCTTAGCGACACCGCAGCGGAAGGAGACCCAGTACTTC; cdr3_aa: CASSLATPQRKETQYF
v_call: TRBV30; j_call: TRBJ1-5; clone_size: -; d_call: -; cdr3_nt: TGTGCCTGGGGGGAGGCCGCTCAGCCCCAGCATTTT; cdr3_aa: CAWGEAAQPQHF
v_call: TRBV13; j_call: TRBJ2-1; clone_size: -; d_call: TRBD2; cdr3_nt: TGTGCCAGCAGCTCTGGACTAGCGAGGACTGAGCAGTTCTTC; cdr3_aa: CASSSGLARTEQFF
v_call: TRBV5-6; j_call: TRBJ1-2; clone_size: few; d_call: -; cdr3_nt: TGTGCCAGCAGTCGGACACTGAACTATGGCTACACCTTC; cdr3_aa: CASSRTLNYGYTF
v_call: TRBV14; j_call: TRBJ1-2; clone_size: -; d_call: TRBD1; cdr3_nt: TGTGCCAGCAGCCAAGCCGGGACAGGGGCCTATGGCTACACCTTC; cdr3_aa: CASSQAGTGAYGYTF
v_call: TRBV27; j_call: TRBJ2-7; clone_size: -; d_call: TRBD1; cdr3_nt: TGTGCCAGCAGGATTTTCCGGGACAGGGAGAACGAGCAGTACTTC; cdr3_aa: CASRIFRDRENEQYF
v_call: TRBV18; j_call: TRBJ2-1; clone_size: -; d_call: -; cdr3_nt: TGTGCCAGCAAAGTCCAGCAGGGAGGCGATGAGCAGTTCTTC; cdr3_aa: CASKVQQGGDEQFF
v_call: TRBV11-2; j_call: TRBJ1-2; clone_size: -; d_call: -; cdr3_nt: TGTGCCAGCAGCTTAGCGGGAACAGGGTATGGCTACACCTTC; cdr3_aa: CASSLAGTGYGYTF
v_call: TRBV11-3; j_call: TRBJ1-2; clone_size: -; d_call: TRBD1; cdr3_nt: TGTGCCAGCAGCCCGGGACAGGGGGCACCTAGAGGCTACACCTTC; cdr3_aa: CASSPGQGAPRGYTF
v_call: TRBV15; j_call: TRBJ2-7; clone_size: few; d_call: TRBD1; cdr3_nt: TGTGCCACCAGCCCCCACCCGGGACAGGGAACCTACGAGCAGTACTTC; cdr3_aa: CATSPHPGQGTYEQYF
v_call: TRBV7-9; j_call: TRBJ2-3; clone_size: -; d_call: TRBD2; cdr3_nt: TGTGCCAGCAGCCAAGGACTAGCGGGTCTTTACTCAGATACGCAGTATTTT; cdr3_aa: CASSQGLAGLYSDTQYF
v_call: TRBV18; j_call: TRBJ2-2; clone_size: -; d_call: TRBD1; cdr3_nt: TGTGCCAGCACGACTCGACAGGGGGAGACCGGGGAGCTGTTTTTT; cdr3_aa: CASTTRQGETGELFF
v_call: TRBV7-7; j_call: TRBJ2-5; clone_size: -; d_call: TRBD1; cdr3_nt: TGTGCTAGCAGCCGGGACAGCCAAGAGACCCAGTACTTC; cdr3_aa: CASSRDSQETQYF
v_call: TRBV6-5; j_call: TRBJ1-6; clone_size: -; d_call: TRBD1; cdr3_nt: TGTGCCAGCAGGAGACAGGGGAATTCACCCCTCCACTTT; cdr3_aa: CASRRQGNSPLHF
v_call: TRBV29-1; j_call: TRBJ1-1; clone_size: -; d_call: TRBD1; cdr3_nt: TGCAGCGTTAGGGGACAGGGGACGTTGAACACTGAAGCTTTCTTT; cdr3_aa: CSVRGQGTLNTEAFF
v_call: TRBV7-9; j_call: TRBJ2-5; clone_size: -; d_call: -; cdr3_nt: TGTGCCAGCAGCCCTACCCTACAGGGTCCGGGAGAGACCCAGTACTTC; cdr3_aa: CASSPTLQGPGETQYF
v_call: TRBV7-6; j_call: TRBJ1-2; clone_size: -; d_call: -; cdr3_nt: TGTGCCAGCAGCTTAGGTGAGGGTGACTATGGCTACACCTTC; cdr3_aa: CASSLGEGDYGYTF
v_call: TRBV24-1; j_call: TRBJ2-5; clone_size: -; d_call: TRBD1; cdr3_nt: TGTGCCACCGGGACAGCTCAAGAGACCCAGTACTTC; cdr3_aa: CATGTAQETQYF
v_call: TRBV7-2; j_call: TRBJ2-3; clone_size: -; d_call: TRBD2; cdr3_nt: TGTGCCAGCAGCCTAGCGGGAGGGCCCGCAGATACGCAGTATTTT; cdr3_aa: CASSLAGGPADTQYF
v_call: TRBV7-7; j_call: TRBJ2-1; clone_size: -; d_call: TRBD2; cdr3_nt: TGTGCTAGCAGCCACCATCCCCCCCGGGAGGGGGTCATCTACAATGAGCAGTTCTTC; cdr3_aa: CASSHHPPREGVIYNEQFF
v_call: TRBV19; j_call: TRBJ2-7; clone_size: -; d_call: -; cdr3_nt: TGTGCCAGTAGTCGCGGCGGCGGGGGCCGCTCCTACGAGCAGTACTTC; cdr3_aa: CASSRGGGGRSYEQYF
v_call: TRBV19; j_call: TRBJ1-6; clone_size: -; d_call: TRBD1; cdr3_nt: TGTGCCAGTAGTATCCAGGGACAGGGGAATTCACCCCTCCACTTT; cdr3_aa: CASSIQGQGNSPLHF
v_call: TRBV7-8; j_call: TRBJ2-3; clone_size: -; d_call: TRBD2; cdr3_nt: TGTGCCAGCAGCCCCCGAGGCAGCGGGAGTTTGTCAGATACGCAGTATTTT; cdr3_aa: CASSPRGSGSLSDTQYF
v_call: TRBV5-1; j_call: TRBJ1-1; clone_size: -; d_call: -; cdr3_nt: TGCGCCAGCAGCCTACGAAAAGGACAGAAGAACACTGAAGCTTTCTTT; cdr3_aa: CASSLRKGQKNTEAFF
v_call: TRBV6-5; j_call: TRBJ1-2; clone_size: -; d_call: -; cdr3_nt: TGTGCCAGCAGGCCGACAGAGGACTATGGCTACACCTTC; cdr3_aa: CASRPTEDYGYTF
v_call: TRBV24-1; j_call: TRBJ2-1; clone_size: -; d_call: -; cdr3_nt: TGTGCCACCAGTGACCCCGCCGGGACTCCTTACAATGAGCAGTTCTTC; cdr3_aa: CATSDPAGTPYNEQFF
v_call: TRBV5-4; j_call: TRBJ1-6; clone_size: -; d_call: TRBD1; cdr3_nt: TGTGCCAGCAGCGCGGACAGGGGAGTGGGCTCACCCCTCCACTTT; cdr3_aa: CASSADRGVGSPLHF
v_call: TRBV15; j_call: TRBJ1-2; clone_size: -; d_call: -; cdr3_nt: TGTGCCACCAGCACCCGGACGGGAAACTATGGCTACACCTTC; cdr3_aa: CATSTRTGNYGYTF
v_call: TRBV6-5; j_call: TRBJ2-3; clone_size: -; d_call: TRBD1; cdr3_nt: TGTGCCAGCGGGCTCCGGGACAGGGCAGATACGCAGTATTTT; cdr3_aa: CASGLRDRADTQYF
v_call: TRBV4-1; j_call: TRBJ2-3; clone_size: -; d_call: -; cdr3_nt: TGCGCCAGCAGCCAAGATTGGCAGGCTATCACAGATACGCAGTATTTT; cdr3_aa: CASSQDWQAITDTQYF
v_call: TRBV18; j_call: TRBJ1-2; clone_size: -; d_call: TRBD1; cdr3_nt: TGTGCCAGCTCCTCGGGTAGGGGGCAGGCGGATGGCTACACCTTC; cdr3_aa: CASSSGRGQADGYTF
v_call: TRBV27; j_call: TRBJ2-1; clone_size: -; d_call: TRBD2; cdr3_nt: TGTGCCAGCAGTCCGCGGACTAGCGGGGGGGGAGAGGACAATGAGCAGTTCTTC; cdr3_aa: CASSPRTSGGGEDNEQFF
v_call: TRBV19; j_call: TRBJ2-1; clone_size: -; d_call: TRBD2; cdr3_nt: TGTGCCAGTGGGACTAGCGGGTACTCTCGCCCCTGGGAGCAGTTCTTC; cdr3_aa: CASGTSGYSRPWEQFF
v_call: TRBV5-6; j_call: TRBJ2-3; clone_size: -; d_call: -; cdr3_nt: TGTGCCAGCAGCTTGGCTGGACTTTACCTCCCAGATACGCAGTATTTT; cdr3_aa: CASSLAGLYLPDTQYF
v_call: TRBV15; j_call: TRBJ2-2; clone_size: once; d_call: TRBD2; cdr3_nt: TGTGCCACCAGCAGATCTAGCGGGGGGGCGAACACCGGGGAGCTGTTTTTT; cdr3_aa: CATSRSSGGANTGELFF
v_call: TRBV2; j_call: TRBJ2-5; clone_size: -; d_call: TRBD1; cdr3_nt: TGTGCCAGCAGTCGGCGAGCCGCCTCCGGACAGGGACGGAAAGAGACCCAGTACTTC; cdr3_aa: CASSRRAASGQGRKETQYF
v_call: TRBV19; j_call: TRBJ2-1; clone_size: -; d_call: TRBD1; cdr3_nt: TGTGCCAGTAGTGCAGCCGGGACAGGGAGCTACAATGAGCAGTTCTTC; cdr3_aa: CASSAAGTGSYNEQFF
v_call: TRBV2; j_call: TRBJ2-4; clone_size: -; d_call: TRBD1; cdr3_nt: TGTGCCAGCAGTGAAGATCTGGGGACAGGGAAAAACATTCAGTACTTC; cdr3_aa: CASSEDLGTGKNIQYF
v_call: TRBV7-9; j_call: TRBJ2-3; clone_size: -; d_call: TRBD2; cdr3_nt: TGTGCCAGCAGCTTACGGCGTCTTAGCGGGAGGACAGATACGCAGTATTTT; cdr3_aa: CASSLRRLSGRTDTQYF
v_call: TRBV21-1; j_call: TRBJ1-5; clone_size: -; d_call: -; cdr3_nt: TGTGCCAGCAAGGGCAGGGTACGTCAGCCCCAGCATTTT; cdr3_aa: CASKGRVRQPQHF
v_call: TRBV6-6; j_call: TRBJ1-1; clone_size: -; d_call: -; cdr3_nt: TGTGCCAGCACTGACTATCTCGGGGTCAAGAACACTGAAGCTTTCTTT; cdr3_aa: CASTDYLGVKNTEAFF
v_call: TRBV6-4; j_call: TRBJ2-2; clone_size: -; d_call: -; cdr3_nt: TGTGCCAGCAGCCCCCATCTGGGGGCGGTCAGCACCGGGGAGCTGTTTTTT; cdr3_aa: CASSPHLGAVSTGELFF
v_call: TRBV2; j_call: TRBJ2-1; clone_size: -; d_call: TRBD2; cdr3_nt: TGTGCCAGCAGTCGTTTAGCGGGAGTTGCTGATGAGCAGTTCTTC; cdr3_aa: CASSRLAGVADEQFF
v_call: TRBV7-9; j_call: TRBJ2-5; clone_size: -; d_call: -; cdr3_nt: TGTGCCAGCAGCTTCGAAAAGCCGCTGGAGACCCAGTACTTC; cdr3_aa: CASSFEKPLETQYF
v_call: TRBV4-1; j_call: TRBJ2-7; clone_size: -; d_call: -; cdr3_nt: TGCGCCAGCAGCCAACTGGGCAGACGCCACTTC; cdr3_aa: CASSQLGRRHF
v_call: TRBV5-4; j_call: TRBJ1-2; clone_size: -; d_call: -; cdr3_nt: TGTGCCAGCAGCTTGGATCGGTCTAACTATGGCTACACCTTC; cdr3_aa: CASSLDRSNYGYTF
v_call: TRBV13; j_call: TRBJ2-2; clone_size: -; d_call: -; cdr3_nt: TGTGCCAGCACCCTCTCGGTGGCCGGGGAGCTGTTTTTT; cdr3_aa: CASTLSVAGELFF
v_call: TRBV6-4; j_call: TRBJ2-1; clone_size: -; d_call: TRBD2; cdr3_nt: TGTGCCAGCAGCGAACTAGCGGGAGGGCCCGGTGAGCAGTTCTTC; cdr3_aa: CASSELAGGPGEQFF
v_call: TRBV3-1/TRBV3-2; j_call: TRBJ2-5; clone_size: -; d_call: TRBD1; cdr3_nt: TGTGCCAGCAGCCAAGGAATCGGGACAGGGGAAGAGACCCAGTACTTC; cdr3_aa: CASSQGIGTGEETQYF